This T cell receptor (beta chain) was sequenced in a study of monozygotic twins with inflammatory bowel disease. Total RNA input per TCR library was roughly 3,300 ng. From its re-call of the 5' RACE reads, TCRdb lists each CDR3 protein once, without DNA. The sample holds 350,000 to 550,000 distinct CDR3 sequences. General study results and limits: Evidence failed to back one strong IBD-linked signal or clonotype.

CDR1 MDHEN and CDR2 SYDVKM come from the germline V gene. There are 13 residues in the CDR3. A word on this clonotype: Its antigen is not known.

The TCR originated in a human donor with ulcerative colitis or Crohn's disease, or a healthy co-twin of an affected twin (not recorded which). Sequenced material: blood. The chain couples TRBV28 to TRBJ2-7; the TCRdb D gene call, TRBD2, has no DNA to confirm it. The CDR3 spells CASSFLPGYEQYF.